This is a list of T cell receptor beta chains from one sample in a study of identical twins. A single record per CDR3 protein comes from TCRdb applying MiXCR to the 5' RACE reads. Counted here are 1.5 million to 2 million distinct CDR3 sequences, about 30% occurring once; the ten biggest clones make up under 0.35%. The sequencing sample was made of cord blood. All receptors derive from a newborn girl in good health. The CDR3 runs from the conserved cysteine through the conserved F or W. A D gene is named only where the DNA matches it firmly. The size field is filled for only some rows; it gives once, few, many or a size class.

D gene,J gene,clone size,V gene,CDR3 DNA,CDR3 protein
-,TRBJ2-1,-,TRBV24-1,TGTGCCACCAGTGATTATTCACAGGGTTCGGGGCAGTTCTTC,CATSDYSQGSGQFF
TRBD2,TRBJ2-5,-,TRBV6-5,TGTGCCAGCAGTTATGGGGCTAGCGGGAAAGAGGTCCAAGAGACCCAGTACTTC,CASSYGASGKEVQETQYF
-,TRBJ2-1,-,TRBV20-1,TGCAGCCCCCTGGGGGGCCACTCCTACAATGAGCAGTTCTTC,CSPLGGHSYNEQFF
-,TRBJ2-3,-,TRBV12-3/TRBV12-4,TGTGCCAGCAGTTTAAACCTCCCTGGCGGTGATACGCAGTATTTT,CASSLNLPGGDTQYF
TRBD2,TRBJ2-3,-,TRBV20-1,TGCAGTGCTAGATATCGGGGGGCGCAGTATTTT,CSARYRGAQYF
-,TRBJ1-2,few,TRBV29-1,TGCAGCGTCGGATATAGGACGGGGAACTATGGCTACACCTTC,CSVGYRTGNYGYTF
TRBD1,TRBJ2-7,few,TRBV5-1,TGCGCCAGCAGCTCACAGGGGGCCTCCTACAATGAGCAGTACTTC,CASSSQGASYNEQYF
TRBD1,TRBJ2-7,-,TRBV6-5,TGTGCCAGCAGTTACTCGAGGAATCCGGGGACAGTCCAGGAGCAGTACTTC,CASSYSRNPGTVQEQYF
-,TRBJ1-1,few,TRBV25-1,TGTGCCAGCACCCGAGGGGCGGTTGAAGCTTTCTTT,CASTRGAVEAFF
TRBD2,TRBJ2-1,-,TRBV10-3,TGTGCCATCAGGAGTCCCGGGACTAGCGGGCGATCCTACAATGAGCAGTTCTTC,CAIRSPGTSGRSYNEQFF
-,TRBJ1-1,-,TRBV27,TGTGCCAGCAGTCTAACAGGAAGTTGGGGCACTGAAGCTTTCTTT,CASSLTGSWGTEAFF
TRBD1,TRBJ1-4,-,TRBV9,TGTGCCAGCAGCGTAGGGGACAGACACCCAACTAATGGAAAACTGTTTTTT,CASSVGDRHPTNGKLFF
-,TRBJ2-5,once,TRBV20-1,TGCAGTGCCACCATGGATGAGCAGTACTTC,CSATMDEQYF
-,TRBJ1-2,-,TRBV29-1,TGCAGCGTTGTGGGGCCGGTGGACAGCCCCTTTACCGACTATGGCTACACCTTC,CSVVGPVDSPFTDYGYTF
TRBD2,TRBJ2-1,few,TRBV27,TGTGCCAGCAGTCTACTAAAGCGGGGGGGGACCTACAATGAGCAGTTCTTC,CASSLLKRGGTYNEQFF
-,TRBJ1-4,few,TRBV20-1,TGCAGTGCTAGAGTGCACAGGGACGGTGAAAAACTGTTTTTT,CSARVHRDGEKLFF
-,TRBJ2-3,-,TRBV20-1,TGCAGTGCTACGCTAGCGCACACAGATACGCAGTATTTT,CSATLAHTDTQYF
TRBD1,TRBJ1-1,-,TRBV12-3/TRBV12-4,TGTGCCAGCAGTTTTGTTCCCGACAGGGACACTGAAGCTTTCTTT,CASSFVPDRDTEAFF
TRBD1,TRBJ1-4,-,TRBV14,TGTGCCAGCAGCCAAGGATTGGGCAGGGGGCGAGAAAAACTGTTTTTT,CASSQGLGRGREKLFF
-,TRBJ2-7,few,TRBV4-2,TGTGCCAGCAGCCAAGGGAGGGGAGGAACCTACGAGCAGTACTTC,CASSQGRGGTYEQYF
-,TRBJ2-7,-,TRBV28,TGTGCCAGCGGGTGGTCGGGAGTAGAGTACGAGCAGTACTTC,CASGWSGVEYEQYF
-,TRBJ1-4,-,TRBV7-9,TGTGCCAGCCAATCGGTGGACGTCGGTGAAAAACTGTTTTTT,CASQSVDVGEKLFF
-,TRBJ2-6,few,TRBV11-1,TGTGCCAGCAGCCGGAAGAGCTCTGGGGCCAACGTCCTGACTTTC,CASSRKSSGANVLTF
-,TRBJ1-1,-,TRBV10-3,TGTGCCACCAGTGGGACCCAGGGGACTGAAGCTTTCTTT,CATSGTQGTEAFF
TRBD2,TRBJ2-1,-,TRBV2,TGTGCCAGCAGTATAAAACCGACTAGCGGCACCTACAATGAGCAGTTCTTC,CASSIKPTSGTYNEQFF
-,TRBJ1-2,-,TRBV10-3,TGTGCCATCAGCCCCGTAGGCAGGAACTATGGCTACACCTTC,CAISPVGRNYGYTF
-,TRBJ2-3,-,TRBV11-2,TGTGCCAGCACGCCCCCCCCGAGGGATACGCAGTATTTT,CASTPPPRDTQYF